This T cell receptor beta chain was recovered during a study of T cell responses to AZD1222 COVID-19 vaccine. TCRdb's copy holds only in-frame clones and misses some; the assay was immunoSEQ multiplex PCR. This repertoire shows approximately 60,000 clones, roughly 84% found once; its top ten account for around 18%. Germline CDR1 reads MGHRA; CDR2 reads YSYEKL. The CDR3 contains 14 residues. With 4 bases removed from V and 1 base from J, the gap between germline ends came to 8 bases. The rearrangement links TRBV4-1 to TRBJ1-3; D not resolved. Specimen: peripheral blood, collected on day 0 of AZD1222 vaccination. This TCR was recovered from an adult in good health. CDR3 residues: CASSRILSGNTIYF. The DNA of the CDR3 is TGCGCCAGCAGCCGAATACTTTCTGGAAACACCATATATTTT.